Sequencing of this TCR beta chain was carried out in a study of T cells in Graves' hyperthyroidism and ophthalmopathy. Template material for amplifying TCR beta CDR3 regions consisted of RNA transcripts. HTBI primers were used for first-round RT-PCR of the TCR CDR3. Each CDR3 protein is one row after TCRdb ran MiXCR on the multiplex PCR reads. The sample has around 600,000 distinct CDR3 sequences, approximately 15% seen once; the top ten hold roughly 7.1%. Comments on this clonotype: Its antigen is not identified.

General study points: From stable hyperthyroidism, ophthalmopathy was set apart by a 13 V-J model. In blood, most of the thyroid clonotypes expanded above 0.001 were also present.

Germline V gene lookup returns CDR1 LNHDA and CDR2 SQIVND (reference sequence). Trimming took 5 bases from V and 0 from J; bases not matched to a gene: 3. This CDR3 has 15 amino acids. V gene TRBV19 combines with J gene TRBJ2-2, with TRBD1 identical over 7 bases. The specimen was blood. This TCR derives from a woman between 18 and 30 years old with Graves' ophthalmopathy. This CDR3 reads CASSEGQANTGELFF. The CDR3 nucleotides read TGTGCCAGTAGTGAAGGACAGGCGAACACCGGGGAGCTGTTTTTT.